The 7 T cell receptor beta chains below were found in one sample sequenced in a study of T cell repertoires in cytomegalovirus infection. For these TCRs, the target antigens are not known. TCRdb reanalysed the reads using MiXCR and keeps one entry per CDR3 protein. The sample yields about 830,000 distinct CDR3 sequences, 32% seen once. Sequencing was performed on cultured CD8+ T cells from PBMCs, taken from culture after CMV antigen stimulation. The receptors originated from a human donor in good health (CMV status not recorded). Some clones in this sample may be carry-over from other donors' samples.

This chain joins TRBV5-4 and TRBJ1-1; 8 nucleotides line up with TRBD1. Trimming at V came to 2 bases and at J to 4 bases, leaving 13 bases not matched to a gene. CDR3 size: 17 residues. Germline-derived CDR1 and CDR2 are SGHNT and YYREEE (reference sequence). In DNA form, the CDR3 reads TGTGCCAGCAGCTTACCAGGGGGCCCGCCTAAAGGCACTGAAGCTTTCTTT. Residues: CASSLPGGPPKGTEAFF.

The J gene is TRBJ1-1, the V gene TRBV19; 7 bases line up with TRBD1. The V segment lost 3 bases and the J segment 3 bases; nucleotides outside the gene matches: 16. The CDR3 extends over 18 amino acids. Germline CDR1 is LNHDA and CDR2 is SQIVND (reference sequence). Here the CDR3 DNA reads TGTGCCAGTAGTATCTGGTGGCAGGGGGATGGGTCGGACACTGAAGCTTTCTTT. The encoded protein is CASSIWWQGDGSDTEAFF.

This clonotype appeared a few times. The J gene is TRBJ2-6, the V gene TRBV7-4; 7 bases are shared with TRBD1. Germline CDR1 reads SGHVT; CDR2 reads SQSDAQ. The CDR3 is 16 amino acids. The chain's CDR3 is CATSGQRDSGANVLTF. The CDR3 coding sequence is TGTGCTACCTCGGGACAGAGGGACTCTGGGGCCAACGTCCTGACTTTC.

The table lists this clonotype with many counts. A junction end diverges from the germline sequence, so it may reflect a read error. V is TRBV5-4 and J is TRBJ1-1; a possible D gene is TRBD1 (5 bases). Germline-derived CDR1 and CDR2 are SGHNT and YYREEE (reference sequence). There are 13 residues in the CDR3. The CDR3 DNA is TGTGCCAGCAGATTGGGGGGAGGTGCTGAAGCTTTCTTT. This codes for CASRLGGGAEAFF.

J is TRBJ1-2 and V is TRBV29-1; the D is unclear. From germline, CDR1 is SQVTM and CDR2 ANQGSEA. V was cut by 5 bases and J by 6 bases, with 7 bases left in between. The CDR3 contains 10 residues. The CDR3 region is CSVPGDGYTF. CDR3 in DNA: TGCAGCGTTCCGGGTGATGGCTACACCTTC.

The CDR3 sequence: CASSDGYYEQYV. The CDR3 coding sequence is TGTGCCAGCAGCGATGGATATTACGAGCAGTACGTC. V gene TRBV7-6 combines with J gene TRBJ2-7; no definite D call. The CDR3 contains 12 residues. V dropped 5 bases and J dropped 4 bases, with 9 bases sitting between them. In germline, CDR1 is SGHVS, CDR2 FNYEAQ.

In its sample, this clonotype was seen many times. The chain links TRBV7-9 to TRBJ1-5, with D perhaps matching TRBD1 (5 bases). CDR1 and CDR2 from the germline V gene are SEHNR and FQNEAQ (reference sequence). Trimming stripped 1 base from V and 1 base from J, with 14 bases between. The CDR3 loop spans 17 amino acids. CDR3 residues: CASSLGWGLLSNQPQHF. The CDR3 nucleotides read TGTGCCAGCAGCTTAGGATGGGGACTCCTAAGCAATCAGCCCCAGCATTTT.